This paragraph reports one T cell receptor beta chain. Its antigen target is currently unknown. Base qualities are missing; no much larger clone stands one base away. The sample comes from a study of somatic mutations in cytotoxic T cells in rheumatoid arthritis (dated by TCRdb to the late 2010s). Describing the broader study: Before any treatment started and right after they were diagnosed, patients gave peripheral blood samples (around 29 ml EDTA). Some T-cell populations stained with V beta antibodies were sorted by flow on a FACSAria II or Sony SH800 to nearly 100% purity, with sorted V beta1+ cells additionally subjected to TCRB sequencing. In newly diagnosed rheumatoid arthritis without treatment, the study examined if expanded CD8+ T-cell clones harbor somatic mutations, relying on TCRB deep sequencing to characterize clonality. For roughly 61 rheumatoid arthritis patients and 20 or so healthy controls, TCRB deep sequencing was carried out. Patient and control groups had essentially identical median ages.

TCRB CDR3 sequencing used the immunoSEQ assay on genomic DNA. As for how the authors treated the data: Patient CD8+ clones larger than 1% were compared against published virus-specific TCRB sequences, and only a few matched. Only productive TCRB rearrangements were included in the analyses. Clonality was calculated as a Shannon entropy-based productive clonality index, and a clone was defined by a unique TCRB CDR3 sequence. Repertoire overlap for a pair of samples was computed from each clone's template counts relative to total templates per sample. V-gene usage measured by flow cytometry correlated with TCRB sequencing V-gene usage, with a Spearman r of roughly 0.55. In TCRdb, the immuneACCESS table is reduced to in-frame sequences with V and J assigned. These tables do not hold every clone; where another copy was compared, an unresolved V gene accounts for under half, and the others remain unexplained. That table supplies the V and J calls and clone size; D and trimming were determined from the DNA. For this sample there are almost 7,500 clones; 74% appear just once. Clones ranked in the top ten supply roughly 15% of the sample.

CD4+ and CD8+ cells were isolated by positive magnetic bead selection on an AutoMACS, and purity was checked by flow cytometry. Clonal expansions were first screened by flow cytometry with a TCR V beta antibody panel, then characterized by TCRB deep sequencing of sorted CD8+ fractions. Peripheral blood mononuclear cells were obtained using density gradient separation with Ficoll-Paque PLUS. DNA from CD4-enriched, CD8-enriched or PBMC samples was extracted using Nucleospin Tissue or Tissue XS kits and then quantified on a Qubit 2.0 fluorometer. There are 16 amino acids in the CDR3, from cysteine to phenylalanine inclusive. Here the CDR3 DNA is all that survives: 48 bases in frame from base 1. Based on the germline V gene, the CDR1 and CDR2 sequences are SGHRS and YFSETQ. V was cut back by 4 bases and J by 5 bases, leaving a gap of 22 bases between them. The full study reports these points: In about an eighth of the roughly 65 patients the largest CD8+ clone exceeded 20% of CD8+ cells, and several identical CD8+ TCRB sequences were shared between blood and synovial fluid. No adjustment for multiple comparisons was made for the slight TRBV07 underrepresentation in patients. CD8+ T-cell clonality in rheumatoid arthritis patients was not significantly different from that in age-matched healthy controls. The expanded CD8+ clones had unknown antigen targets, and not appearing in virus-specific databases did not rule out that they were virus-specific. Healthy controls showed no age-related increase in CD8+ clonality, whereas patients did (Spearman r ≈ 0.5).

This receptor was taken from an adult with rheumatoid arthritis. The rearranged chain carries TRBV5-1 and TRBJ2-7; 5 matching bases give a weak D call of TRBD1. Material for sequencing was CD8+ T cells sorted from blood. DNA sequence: TGCGCCAGCAGCGTATTAGGGGCAGACTCTCGCGACGAGCAGTACTTC. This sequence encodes CASSVLGADSRDEQYF.